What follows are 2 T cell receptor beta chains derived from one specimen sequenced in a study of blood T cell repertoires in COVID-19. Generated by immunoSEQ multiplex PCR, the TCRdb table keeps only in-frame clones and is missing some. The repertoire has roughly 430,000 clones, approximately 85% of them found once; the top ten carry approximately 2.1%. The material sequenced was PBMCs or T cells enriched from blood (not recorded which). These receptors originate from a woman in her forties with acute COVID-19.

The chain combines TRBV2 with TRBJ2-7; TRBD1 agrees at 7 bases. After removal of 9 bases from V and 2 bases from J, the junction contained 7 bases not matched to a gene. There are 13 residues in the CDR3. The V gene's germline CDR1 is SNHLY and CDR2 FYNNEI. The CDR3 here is CASQKGTAYEQYF. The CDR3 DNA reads TGTGCCAGTCAAAAAGGGACAGCCTACGAGCAGTACTTC.

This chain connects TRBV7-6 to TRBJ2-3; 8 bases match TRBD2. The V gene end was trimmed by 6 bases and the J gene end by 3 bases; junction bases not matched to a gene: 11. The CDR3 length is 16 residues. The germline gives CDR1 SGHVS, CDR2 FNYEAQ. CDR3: CASSLSGSLGTDTQYF. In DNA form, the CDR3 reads TGTGCCAGCAGTTTGAGCGGGAGCTTAGGGACAGATACGCAGTATTTT.